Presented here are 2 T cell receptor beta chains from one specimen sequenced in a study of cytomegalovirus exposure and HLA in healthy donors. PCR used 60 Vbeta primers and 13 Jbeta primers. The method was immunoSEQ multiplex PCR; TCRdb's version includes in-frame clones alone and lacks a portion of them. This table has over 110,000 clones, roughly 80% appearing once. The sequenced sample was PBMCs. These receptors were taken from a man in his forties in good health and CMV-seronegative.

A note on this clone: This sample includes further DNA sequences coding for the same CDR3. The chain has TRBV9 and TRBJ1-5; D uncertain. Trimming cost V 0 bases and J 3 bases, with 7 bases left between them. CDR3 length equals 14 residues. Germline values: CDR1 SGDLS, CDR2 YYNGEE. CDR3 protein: CASSVGTDNQPQHF. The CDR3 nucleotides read TGTGCCAGCAGCGTAGGTACAGACAATCAGCCCCAGCATTTT.

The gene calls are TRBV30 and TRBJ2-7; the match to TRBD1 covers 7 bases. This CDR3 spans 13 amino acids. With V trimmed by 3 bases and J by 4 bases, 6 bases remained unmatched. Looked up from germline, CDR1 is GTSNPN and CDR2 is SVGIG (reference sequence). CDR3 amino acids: CAWSLPTGYEQYF. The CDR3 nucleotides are TGTGCCTGGAGCCTACCGACAGGGTACGAGCAGTACTTC.